The clone carrying this T cell receptor (beta chain) was seen just once. Antigen: not known. Both 60 Vbeta primers and 13 Jbeta primers went into the PCR. Libraries were prepared by immunoSEQ multiplex PCR; TCRdb keeps only in-frame clonotypes and omits some of them. There are 130,000 to 150,000 clones in the sample; 75% to 85% occur only once, and less than 3% lies in the top ten. The data were obtained in a study of cytomegalovirus exposure and HLA in healthy donors. Study-wide findings and caveats: Per published reports, the classifier diagnosed cytomegalovirus status with high specificity and sensitivity.

Sample: PBMCs. The receptor comes from a woman under 30 in good health and CMV-seropositive.

As DNA, the CDR3 is TGCGCCAGCAGTGAGCTGTCGAGGTACGAGCAGTACTTC. It codes for CASSELSRYEQYF. This chain joins TRBV10-2 and TRBJ2-7; D gene uncertain. The V end was cut by 2 bases, the J end by 4 bases, with 9 bases between. Looked up from germline, CDR1 is WSHSY and CDR2 is SAAADI. The CDR3 is 13 amino acids.